Listed below are T cell receptor beta chains from one sample, sequenced in a study of T cells in Graves' hyperthyroidism and ophthalmopathy. TCRdb passed the multiplex PCR reads through MiXCR, listing each CDR3 protein once. Of about 500,000 distinct CDR3 sequences detected, approximately 16% appear once; the ten largest clones hold roughly 18%. The specimen sequenced was blood. Receptors were obtained from a woman aged 18-30 years with Graves' hyperthyroidism. The CDR3 runs from the conserved cysteine through the conserved F or W. D genes are given only for firm matches. Clone size is given for some rows only: seen once, a few or many times, or a class if the clone is expanded.

v_gene	d_gene	j_gene	abundance	CDR3aa	CDR3nt
TRBV12-3/TRBV12-4	-	TRBJ2-3	many	CASSRAGVPDTQYF	TGTGCCAGCAGCCGGGCAGGTGTCCCAGATACGCAGTATTTT
TRBV27	TRBD2	TRBJ2-1	many	CASSLGGASRYNEQFF	TGTGCCAGCAGTTTGGGAGGGGCTAGCCGTTACAATGAGCAGTTCTTC
TRBV19	TRBD1	TRBJ1-1	few	CASSIQQGFAFF	TGTGCCAGTAGTATTCAACAGGGGTTCGCTTTCTTT
TRBV6-4	TRBD2	TRBJ2-3	few	CASSLAGDEDTQYF	TGTGCCAGCAGCTTAGCGGGGGACGAAGATACGCAGTATTTT
TRBV12-3/TRBV12-4	TRBD1	TRBJ2-3	many	CASSSGSDRGFTQYF	TGTGCCAGCAGTTCCGGAAGCGACAGGGGCTTTACGCAGTATTTT
TRBV28	-	TRBJ2-5	many	CASSALEEAPRSAETQYF	TGTGCCAGCAGTGCCCTGGAGGAGGCCCCGAGATCGGCAGAGACCCAGTACTTC
TRBV20-1	-	TRBJ1-5	few	CSASTGEGNQPQHF	TGCAGTGCTTCGACAGGAGAAGGAAACCAGCCCCAGCATTTT
TRBV19	-	TRBJ1-5	-	CASSIQGSQPQHF	TGTGCCAGTAGTATTCAGGGTTCCCAGCCCCAGCATTTT
TRBV10-1	-	TRBJ1-1	-	CVSSLRENTEAFF	TGCGTCAGCAGCCTAAGGGAAAACACTGAAGCTTTCTTT
TRBV12-3/TRBV12-4	-	TRBJ2-1	-	CASSLILYNEQFF	TGTGCCAGCAGTTTAATCTTGTACAATGAGCAGTTCTTC
TRBV20-1	-	TRBJ2-2	many	CSARDLRVIANTGELFF	TGCAGTGCTAGAGATCTCAGGGTAATCGCGAACACCGGGGAGCTGTTTTTT
TRBV5-1	-	TRBJ2-1	many	CASSPPLPDEQFF	TGCGCCAGCAGCCCTCCCTTGCCGGATGAGCAGTTCTTC
TRBV12-3/TRBV12-4	TRBD2	TRBJ2-1	few	CASSFKSSGGADEQFF	TGTGCCAGCAGTTTCAAATCTAGCGGGGGGGCCGATGAGCAGTTCTTC